A single sample gave rise to the 10 T cell receptor beta chains below, sequenced in a study of T cell responses to AZD1222 COVID-19 vaccine. Sequencing was performed with immunoSEQ multiplex PCR; in TCRdb, only in-frame clones are kept and a portion is missing. The profile shows about 140,000 clones, around 90% of them singletons. The sample here was peripheral blood, taken 28 days after the second AZD1222 dose. These receptors were obtained from an adult who received the AZD1222 COVID-19 vaccine.

V is TRBV20-1 and J is TRBJ2-1; D possibly uses TRBD1 or TRBD2 (6 bases each). V was shortened by 8 bases and J by 2 bases, with 7 bases between the two germline ends. CDR1 and CDR2 from the germline V gene are DFQATT and SNEGSKA (reference sequence). This CDR3 has 11 residues. The CDR3 spells CSRGAYNEQFF. The CDR3 DNA follows: TGCAGTAGGGGGGCCTACAATGAGCAGTTCTTC.

This chain joins TRBV19 and TRBJ2-2; D not resolved. The germline gives CDR1 LNHDA, CDR2 SQIVND (reference sequence). The CDR3 sequence is 13 residues long. Trimming cost V 8 bases and J 1 base, with 8 bases left between them. CDR3 region: CASYRLNTGELFF. CDR3 coding DNA: TGTGCCAGTTATCGGTTGAACACCGGGGAGCTGTTTTTT.

In this sample, this clone turned up a few times. The V and J genes are TRBV28 and TRBJ2-7, with D perhaps assigned TRBD1 or TRBD2 (5 bases each). CDR1 is MDHEN and CDR2 is SYDVKM in the germline V gene. Trimming pared 6 bases from V and 3 bases from J, leaving 12 bases between. The CDR3 runs 13 residues. Written as DNA, the CDR3 is TGTGCCAGCAGCCGGGACGGCCTCTACGAGCAGTACTTC. Its translation: CASSRDGLYEQYF.

Comments on this clone: Other DNA sequences in this specimen translate into the identical CDR3. The V call is TRBV7-9, the J call TRBJ2-7, with D perhaps matching TRBD2 (5 bases). The CDR3 runs 14 residues. Trimming cost V 3 bases and J 5 bases, with 14 bases left between them. Germline V gene lookup returns CDR1 SEHNR and CDR2 FQNEAQ (reference sequence). CDR3 in DNA: TGTGCCAGCAGCTTCGGGGTTTCGGCAGACGAGCAGTACTTC. This translates into CASSFGVSADEQYF.

The chain combines TRBV6-5 with TRBJ1-2, with D hard to call. The CDR3 spans 15 residues. Trimming shortened V by 0 bases and J by 6 bases, and 14 bases separated the two germline ends. CDR1 and CDR2 from the germline V gene are MNHEY and SVGAGI. CDR3 sequence: CASSYSLLEGNGYTF. The CDR3 bases are TGTGCCAGCAGTTACTCCCTTTTAGAGGGTAATGGCTACACCTTC.

The gene calls are TRBV19 and TRBJ2-5; the D call may be TRBD1 or TRBD2 (5 bases each). The CDR3 is 16 residues long. The V gene lost 3 bases and the J gene lost 2 bases, with 16 bases spanning the gap. Germline V gene sequence: CDR1 LNHDA, CDR2 SQIVND (reference sequence). As DNA, the CDR3 is TGTGCCAGTAGTATTAACGGGCAGGGAGATCAAGAGACCCAGTACTTC. Protein: CASSINGQGDQETQYF.

The chain recombines TRBV7-3 with TRBJ1-1; D might be TRBD1 (5 bases). V gave up 1 base and J gave up 1 base, with 13 bases separating them. The CDR3 has 16 amino acids. CDR1 and CDR2 from the germline V gene are SGHTA and FQGTGA. In nucleotides, the CDR3 is TGTGCCAGCAGCTTAATAGGGGCGGTGCCGAACACTGAAGCTTTCTTT. Translation gives CASSLIGAVPNTEAFF. Combining the CDR3 with reference TRBV7-3 and TRBJ1-1 gives the whole variable domain GAGVSQTPSNKVTEKGKYVELRCDPISGHTALYWYRQSLGQGPEFLIYFQGTGAADDSGLPNDRFFAVRPEGSVSTLKIQRTERGDSAVYLCASSLIGAVPNTEAFFGQGTRLTVV.

The chain carries TRBV9 and TRBJ1-1; a weak D match, TRBD1 (5 bases). Trimming cost V 5 bases and J 0 bases, with 14 bases left between them. Germline CDR1 SGDLS, CDR2 YYNGEE. The CDR3 has 15 amino acids. This CDR3 reads CASSQRDPMNTEAFF. CDR3 bases: TGTGCCAGCAGTCAGAGGGACCCCATGAACACTGAAGCTTTCTTT.

This clone has only one observation. The V call is TRBV6-5, the J call TRBJ1-1; no definite D call. Trimming removed 7 bases from V and 8 bases from J, with 17 bases in between. Germline CDR1 and CDR2: MNHEY and SVGAGI. The CDR3 extends over 13 amino acids. The CDR3 protein is CASKRSGGQEAFF. The CDR3 DNA is TGTGCCAGCAAGAGGTCGGGTGGCCAAGAAGCTTTCTTT.

This sequence joins TRBV7-2 and TRBJ1-6; possible D gene TRBD1, 5 bases. V lost 4 bases and J 7 bases, leaving 8 bases between the germline ends. Germline V gene data show CDR1 as SGHTA and CDR2 as FQGNSA. This CDR3 has 13 residues. CDR3 region: CASSWAGNSPLHF. For the CDR3, the DNA is TGTGCCAGCAGCTGGGCAGGGAATTCACCCCTCCACTTT.